Listed below are T cell receptor beta chains from one sample, sequenced in a study of CD8 T cells in ankylosing spondylitis. Using its own MiXCR run on the 5' RACE reads, TCRdb lists one record per CDR3 protein. The profile covers about 240,000 distinct CDR3 sequences, with around 7.8% appearing a single time and 6.5% to 7% taken by the ten largest. Input material: blood, either unsorted or a sorted T cell fraction (not recorded which). All receptors derive from a male donor with ankylosing spondylitis or in good health (not recorded which). Each CDR3 is given with its conserved first and last residue. The order of the fields is clone size, D gene, CDR3 length, J gene, V gene, CDR3 DNA, CDR3 protein. The D gene is left open where the match is weak. Rows give clone size only sometimes, using once, few, many, or a class for an expanded clone.

>many|TRBD2|15|TRBJ2-2|TRBV6-2/TRBV6-3
TGTGCCAGCAGTTACGCGGGACTAAACACCGGGGAGCTGTTTTTT
CASSYAGLNTGELFF
>NA|TRBD2|16|TRBJ2-7|TRBV5-5
TGTGCCAGCAGCCTGGTGACTAGCGGGGGGCACTACGAGCAGTACTTC
CASSLVTSGGHYEQYF
>NA|TRBD1|14|TRBJ2-7|TRBV6-5
TGTGCCAGCAGTTACTCGGACAGGACCTACGAGCAGTACTTC
CASSYSDRTYEQYF
>NA|NA|15|TRBJ2-2|TRBV20-1
TGCAGTGCTAGGGCCCGTGGGCAGGTGACCGGGGAGCTGTTTTTT
CSARARGQVTGELFF
>many|NA|17|TRBJ2-3|TRBV4-3
TGCGCCAGCAGCCAAGATCTTCAGGTGGGATCCACAGATACGCAGTATTTT
CASSQDLQVGSTDTQYF
>many|NA|15|TRBJ2-1|TRBV5-1
TGCGCCAGCAGCGGAACAGATCCCCCCTACAATGAGCAGTTCTTC
CASSGTDPPYNEQFF
>many|NA|13|TRBJ2-2|TRBV20-1
TGCAGTGCACAGGCCGCGAACACCGGGGAGCTGTTTTTT
CSAQAANTGELFF
>many|NA|13|TRBJ1-2|TRBV20-1
TGCAGTGCTGAAGGCAGGGCGGCGGATGGCTACACCTTC
CSAEGRAADGYTF
>few|NA|15|TRBJ1-1|TRBV19
TGTGCCAGTAGGCCCCGCGGGCTTGGGAACACTGAAGCTTTCTTT
CASRPRGLGNTEAFF
>few|NA|13|TRBJ2-2|TRBV30
TGTGCCTACTCAAACAAGAACACCGGGGAGCTGTTTTTT
CAYSNKNTGELFF
>NA|NA|13|TRBJ2-2|TRBV5-4
TGTGCCAGCAGTATACATAAAAACGGGGAGCTGTTTTTT
CASSIHKNGELFF
>many|NA|15|TRBJ2-3|TRBV12-3/TRBV12-4
TGTGCCAGCACCCAAAAGGGAGATAGCACAGATACGCAGTATTTT
CASTQKGDSTDTQYF
>many|TRBD1|14|TRBJ1-2|TRBV18
TGTGCCAGCTCACCCGGGACAGCTAACTATGGCTACACCTTC
CASSPGTANYGYTF